The rows below give T cell receptor beta chains drawn from one sample of a study of CD8+ T cells in alopecia areata. Sequencing was performed with immunoSEQ multiplex PCR; in TCRdb, only in-frame clones are kept and a portion is missing. Altogether 100,000 or so clones are present, 50% to 60% being singletons, with the ten largest covering about 15%. The sample was CD8+ T cells sorted from blood, taken between weeks 55 and 65, from a patient treated with tofacitinib. Source of these receptors: a human donor with alopecia areata. The CDR3 runs from the conserved cysteine through the conserved F or W.

J | V | CDR3
TRBJ2-2 | TRBV5-6 | CASSLGGARDTGELFF
TRBJ1-5 | TRBV5-6 | CASRSGDGSNQPQHF
TRBJ2-7 | TRBV5-1 | CASSLDRLLYEQYF
TRBJ1-1 | TRBV7-9 | CASSLTEAFF
TRBJ1-2 | TRBV4-1 | CASSSLSYGYTF
TRBJ2-5 | TRBV27 | CASSLSTGRKETQYF
TRBJ2-2 | TRBV2 | CASMGTGELFF
TRBJ2-5 | TRBV11-2 | CASSLDLSGGAGWETQYF
TRBJ2-1 | TRBV2 | CATSGGEQFF
TRBJ1-1 | TRBV5-1 | CASSASGTGGEAFF
TRBJ2-3 | TRBV19 | CATHSRLAGDPPATQYF
TRBJ1-1 | TRBV27 | CASSSPVLNTEAFF
TRBJ2-6 | TRBV9 | CASSETRLAGGPSSGANVLTF
TRBJ1-5 | TRBV27 | CASSLNVINQPQHF
TRBJ2-7 | TRBV2 | CASRGQLYEQYF
TRBJ1-2 | TRBV6-1 | CASSDRVGYGYTF
TRBJ1-2 | TRBV5-1 | CASSLDGRLNYGYTF
TRBJ2-1 | TRBV21-1 | CASSKVGRGGPLGYNEQFF
TRBJ2-3 | TRBV29-1 | CSVPELAGFTDTQYF
TRBJ2-7 | TRBV4-1 | CASSQDNGGPYEQYF
TRBJ2-5 | TRBV7-2 | CASSSFPWTGQETQYF
TRBJ2-2 | TRBV7-8 | CASTMAGELFF
TRBJ2-1 | TRBV19 | CASIAYESSYNEQFF
TRBJ1-1 | TRBV19 | CASSIAGANTEAFF
TRBJ1-5 | TRBV2 | CASTRTGGQPQHF
TRBJ2-1 | TRBV29-1 | CSVEGPPNEQFF
TRBJ1-3 | TRBV13 | CASSLGRGSSGNTIYF
TRBJ2-7 | TRBV19 | CASSILGSSSYEQYF
TRBJ2-7 | TRBV19 | CASRGVYEQYF
TRBJ1-2 | TRBV4-1 | CASSQTRGVTNSNYGYTF
TRBJ1-4 | TRBV25-1 | CAVQGTGLFF
TRBJ2-5 | TRBV30 | CAWSALGLLETQYF
TRBJ2-3 | TRBV27 | CASSLYGNTDTQYF
TRBJ2-7 | TRBV11-2 | CASSLGVGTGSYEQYF
TRBJ2-5 | TRBV25-1 | CASSARTGGRGQYF
TRBJ1-6 | TRBV5-5 | CASSLGTDSPLHF
TRBJ1-3 | TRBV30 | CAWMDRSIGSNTIYF
TRBJ2-1 | TRBV7-6 | CASSSLSGQGTSYNEQFF
TRBJ1-6 | TRBV2 | CASSVVAGGSYNSPLHF
TRBJ2-3 | TRBV4-1 | CASSQLLSTDTQYF
TRBJ2-2 | TRBV13 | CASSELDTGELFF
TRBJ2-3 | TRBV30 | CAWSVGDREADTQYF
TRBJ2-1 | TRBV9 | CASSVEGRGKQFF
TRBJ2-4 | TRBV5-1 | CASSLEGGLAKNIQYF
TRBJ2-3 | TRBV6-5 | CASSLSQSSTDTQYF
TRBJ2-1 | TRBV5-5 | CASSSRDSSYNEQFF
TRBJ2-7 | TRBV4-1 | CASSQSSHGTYEQYF
TRBJ1-4 | TRBV30 | CAWSVLKGVGEKLFF
TRBJ2-3 | TRBV5-1 | CASSLRGRGSTDTQYF
TRBJ1-2 | TRBV7-9 | CASSYRDRHPIPGYTF
TRBJ1-2 | TRBV4-1 | CASSQGGQPYGYTF
TRBJ2-3 | TRBV6-5 | CASSLSGGADTQYF
TRBJ2-3 | TRBV6-1 | CASSDGTSGGTDTQYF
TRBJ2-1 | TRBV30 | CAWAVLQGSEQFF
TRBJ2-5 | TRBV13 | CASSTGEETQYF
TRBJ2-6 | TRBV9 | CASTGVFGANVLTF
TRBJ1-2 | TRBV30 | CAWTGVRGRTNYGYTF
TRBJ1-1 | TRBV5-6 | CASTYLWGPRNTEAFF
TRBJ2-1 | TRBV6-5 | CASSYPGGHEQFF